This T cell receptor beta chain was retrieved from a study of cytomegalovirus exposure and HLA in healthy donors. PCR employed 60 Vbeta and 13 Jbeta primers. Produced via immunoSEQ multiplex PCR; TCRdb's table is partial and in-frame only. Of 120,000 to 150,000 clones in the sample, just under 80% were seen once. Germline-derived CDR1 and CDR2 are SGHRS and YFSETQ. Trimming shortened V by 0 bases and J by 2 bases, and 9 bases separated the two germline ends. The CDR3 covers 15 residues. Sequencing was carried out using PBMCs. The sequence was collected from a man aged 25-45 years in good health and CMV-seronegative. The chain employs TRBV5-1 and TRBJ1-3; D is possibly TRBD1 (5 bases). The CDR3 DNA is TGCGCCAGCAGCTTGGACGTGACAGCTGGAAACACCATATATTTT. Amino acids: CASSLDVTAGNTIYF.